Following are 8 T cell receptor beta chains from one sample sequenced in a study of a mutant IDH1 vaccine in newly diagnosed glioma. No antigens are known for them. Profiled with immunoSEQ multiplex PCR; TCRdb holds only in-frame clones, not every one. The table has tens of thousands of clones, approximately 84% seen once. Time point of the sample: week 47, end of study. In the vaccine, a single dose held 300 ug of the mutant IDH1 20-mer peptide, along with topical imiquimod. Here the sequenced sample was PBMCs, taken from a glioma patient whose treatment included an IDH1 peptide vaccine. These receptors were collected from a woman between 25 and 40 years old with glioma. Some clones in this sample may be carry-over from other donors' samples.

The chain has TRBV6-6 and TRBJ2-7, with TRBD1 as a possible D gene (5 bases). CDR3 length: 14 amino acids. Trimming left V 5 bases short and J 2 bases short, with 13 bases between. Germline V gene data show CDR1 as MNHNY and CDR2 as SVGAGI (reference sequence). The CDR3 here is CASSLPGAAYEQYF. CDR3 DNA: TGTGCCAGCAGTCTTCCTGGGGCCGCCTACGAGCAGTACTTC.

The rearrangement joins TRBV20-1 to TRBJ2-3; D may be TRBD1 or TRBD2 (5 bases each). Germline CDR1 DFQATT, CDR2 SNEGSKA (reference sequence). Trimming took off 5 bases at V and 6 bases at J, with 9 bases between the two ends. This CDR3 contains 11 residues. CDR3 residues: CSAPGTDTQYF. CDR3 DNA: TGCAGTGCTCCAGGGACCGATACGCAGTATTTT.

The chain recombines TRBV5-1 with TRBJ1-4; 11 bases map to TRBD1. CDR3 size: 16 residues. J was trimmed by 5 bases and V by 1 base; bases with no gene match: 4. The germline V gene has CDR1 SGHRS and CDR2 YFSETQ. The CDR3 here is CASSLYGTGGNEKLFF. CDR3 sequence (DNA): TGCGCCAGCAGCTTGTACGGGACAGGGGGAAATGAAAAACTGTTTTTT.

The rearrangement links TRBV2 to TRBJ2-7; possibly TRBD1 or TRBD2 for D (5 bases each). Trimming left V 8 bases short and J 0 bases short, with 14 bases between. This CDR3 has 14 amino acids. CDR1 SNHLY and CDR2 FYNNEI come from the germline V gene. Here the CDR3 reads CASDGTENSYEQYF. CDR3 DNA: TGTGCCAGCGACGGGACGGAAAACTCCTACGAGCAGTACTTC.

This clone was seen a single time. This sequence joins TRBV6-1 and TRBJ2-4; 11 nucleotides agree with TRBD2. V shed 10 bases and J 1 base; nucleotides not matched to a gene: 3. Germline CDR1 MNHNS, CDR2 SASEGT. The CDR3 has 14 residues. The CDR3 DNA follows: TGTGCCATAGTAGCGGGAGGGGCCAAAAACATTCAGTACTTC. This sequence encodes CAIVAGGAKNIQYF.

The chain joins TRBV11-2 to TRBJ2-5; D unresolved. V dropped 1 base and J dropped 1 base, with 10 bases sitting between them. CDR1 and CDR2 (germline): SGHAT, FQNNGV. The length of the CDR3 is 15 residues. The DNA for the CDR3 is TGTGCCAGCAGCTTAGGGCAGGACCGCCAAGAGACCCAGTACTTC. Residues: CASSLGQDRQETQYF.

The V and J genes are TRBV11-3 and TRBJ2-2; D perhaps matches TRBD2 (5 bases). This CDR3 contains 15 residues. Germline CDR1 reads SGHNT; CDR2 reads YENEEA. The germline V and J ends were trimmed by 1 base and 5 bases, with 11 bases remaining between them. CDR3 sequence (DNA): TGTGCCAGCAGCTTAGCCTTAGGCGGGACCGGGGAGCTGTTTTTT. Its translation: CASSLALGGTGELFF.

V usage is TRBV6-6 and J usage is TRBJ2-3; a weak D match, TRBD2 (5 bases). Germline assignment: CDR1 MNHNY and CDR2 SVGAGI (reference sequence). V was pared by 7 bases and J by 2 bases, with 19 bases between. The CDR3 sequence is 16 residues long. CDR3 nucleotide sequence: TGTGCCAGCACCCTAGCCGGCGGAACACACACAGATACGCAGTATTTT. This codes for CASTLAGGTHTDTQYF.